These 11 T cell receptor beta chains share one sample of origin, sequenced in a study of cytomegalovirus exposure and HLA in healthy donors. Clones were read by immunoSEQ multiplex PCR, and TCRdb kept only the in-frame ones, dropping some. Here the sample spans over 120,000 clones, 80% to 90% being singletons. Material: PBMCs. The source of these receptors is a woman in her thirties in good health and CMV-seropositive.

V is TRBV15 and J is TRBJ2-4, with a possible D match to TRBD2 (6 bases). Germline V gene data show CDR1 as LNHNV and CDR2 as YYDKDF (reference sequence). Deletions cut 0 bases from V and 8 bases from J, with 14 bases between. This CDR3 has 15 amino acids. In DNA form, the CDR3 reads TGTGCCACCAGCAGAGATCCGGGGGAAGGTGACATTCAGTACTTC. This encodes CATSRDPGEGDIQYF. Combining the CDR3 with reference TRBV15 and TRBJ2-4 gives the whole variable domain DAMVIQNPRYQVTQFGKPVTLSCSQTLNHNVMYWYQQKSSQAPKLLFHYYDKDFNNEADTPDNFQSRRPNTSFCFLDIRSPGLGDTAMYLCATSRDPGEGDIQYFGAGTRLSVL.

The V call is TRBV4-1, the J call TRBJ2-5, with no clear D. Between the trimmed V and J ends, which lost 1 base and 7 bases, there was a span of 7 bases. Germline assignment: CDR1 MGHRA and CDR2 YSYEKL. The CDR3 sequence is 12 residues long. The CDR3 sequence is CASSQGPGTQYF. The CDR3 bases are TGCGCCAGCAGCCAAGGGCCGGGGACCCAGTACTTC.

In DNA form, the CDR3 reads TGTGCCAGCAGTTTATCTACAGGGGTGGGCTACACCTTC. Translated: CASSLSTGVGYTF. V is TRBV28 and J is TRBJ1-2; 7 nucleotides line up with TRBD1. With 1 base clipped from V and 8 bases from J, the junction kept 4 bases outside the gene matches. The CDR3 has 13 residues. Germline V gives CDR1 MDHEN, CDR2 SYDVKM.

The rearrangement links TRBV5-1 to TRBJ2-7; D perhaps matches TRBD2 (5 bases). The CDR3 length is 13 residues. Trimming removed 0 bases from V and 9 bases from J, with 13 bases in between. The germline V gene has CDR1 SGHRS and CDR2 YFSETQ. Here the CDR3 DNA reads TGCGCCAGCAGCTTGGAGGACGCGGGTAGGCAGTACTTC. This encodes CASSLEDAGRQYF.

The chain links TRBV25-1 to TRBJ2-7; no reliable D call. CDR3 length equals 13 residues. Germline V gives CDR1 MGHDK, CDR2 SYGVNS. V dropped 2 bases and J dropped 6 bases, with 11 bases sitting between them. CDR3 coding DNA: TGTGCCAGCAGTGAAAATTTGAGGTTCGAGCAGTACTTC. This sequence encodes CASSENLRFEQYF.

The CDR3 nucleotides are TGCACCAGCAGCCAAAGCTGGACAGGGCTAGAGCCCCAGCATTTT. It yields the protein CTSSQSWTGLEPQHF. The rearrangement uses TRBV1 and TRBJ1-5; the DNA was not used to check the table's D call, TRBD1. TRBV1 is annotated as a pseudogene. CDR3 size: 15 residues.

This clone has a single count. The V call is TRBV6-6, the J call TRBJ1-5; no firm D call. Germline assignment: CDR1 MNHNY and CDR2 SVGAGI (reference sequence). V lost 5 bases and J 1 base, leaving 6 bases between the germline ends. The CDR3 extends over 13 amino acids. The DNA of the CDR3 is TGTGCCAGCAGTACCGAGAGCAATCAGCCCCAGCATTTT. The encoded protein is CASSTESNQPQHF.

V is TRBV7-2 and J is TRBJ2-3, with 13 bases that match TRBD2. The CDR3 is 19 residues long. The germline V gene encodes CDR1 SGHTA and CDR2 FQGNSA. V was pared by 2 bases and J by 2 bases, with 10 bases of the junction left unmatched. The CDR3 coding sequence is TGTGCCAGCAGCTTAAGCATACTAGCGGGGGGGACATCCACAGATACGCAGTATTTT. This codes for CASSLSILAGGTSTDTQYF. The whole variable domain, remainder taken from reference TRBV7-2 and TRBJ2-3, is GAGVSQSPSNKVTEKGKDVELRCDPISGHTALYWYRQSLGQGLEFLIYFQGNSAPDKSGLPSDRFSAERTGGSVSTLTIQRTQQEDSAVYLCASSLSILAGGTSTDTQYFGPGTRLTVL.

This chain connects TRBV2 to TRBJ1-2; D is undetermined. The CDR3 is 13 residues long. Deletions cut 8 bases from V and 0 bases from J, with 10 bases between. Per germline, CDR1 SNHLY and CDR2 FYNNEI. In nucleotides, the CDR3 is TGTGCCAGCGGTCAACCGGCTAACTATGGCTACACCTTC. Translation: CASGQPANYGYTF.

The genes are TRBV15 and TRBJ2-5; D is perhaps TRBD2 (5 bases). Deletions cut 0 bases from V and 2 bases from J, with 10 bases between. Germline CDR1 is LNHNV and CDR2 is YYDKDF (reference sequence). This CDR3 spans 15 amino acids. The chain's CDR3 is CATSRDEGPQETQYF. As DNA, the CDR3 is TGTGCCACCAGCAGAGATGAGGGTCCTCAAGAGACCCAGTACTTC.

This chain uses TRBV28 with TRBJ1-2, with 11 positions matching TRBD1. Trimming cost V 5 bases and J 5 bases; bases outside gene matches: 4. Germline CDR1 and CDR2: MDHEN and SYDVKM. The CDR3 spans 14 residues. This chain's CDR3 is CASSRTGGWYGYTF. The CDR3 coding sequence is TGTGCCAGCAGTCGGACAGGGGGCTGGTATGGCTACACCTTC.